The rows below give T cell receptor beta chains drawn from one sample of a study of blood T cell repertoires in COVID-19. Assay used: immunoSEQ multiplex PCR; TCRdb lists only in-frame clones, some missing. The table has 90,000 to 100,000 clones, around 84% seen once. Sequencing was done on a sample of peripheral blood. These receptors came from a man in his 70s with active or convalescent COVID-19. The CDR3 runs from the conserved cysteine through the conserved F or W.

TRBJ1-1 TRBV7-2 CASSFQGAEYTEAFF
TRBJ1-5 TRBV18 CASSPNLRDGTYSNQPQHF
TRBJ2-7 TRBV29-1 CSVETSGTYEQYF
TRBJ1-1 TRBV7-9 CASSPTREFVNTEAFF
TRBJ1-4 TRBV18 CASSKAGVGEKLFF
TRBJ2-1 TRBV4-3 CASSQEGASYNEQFF
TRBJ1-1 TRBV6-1 CASSEFPGNTEAFF
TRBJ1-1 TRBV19 CASSVGGLNTEAFF
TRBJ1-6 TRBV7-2 CASSLASGEGNSPLHF
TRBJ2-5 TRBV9 CASSEGSEETQYF
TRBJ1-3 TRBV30 CAGYRVGNTIYF
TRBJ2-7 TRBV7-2 CASSFGQGSYEQYF
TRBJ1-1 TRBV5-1 CASSFQGKNTEAFF
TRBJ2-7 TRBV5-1 CASSLVPGPTIYEQYF
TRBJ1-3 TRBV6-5 CASSYTRDTSGNTIYF
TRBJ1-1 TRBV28 CASSLFDREAFF
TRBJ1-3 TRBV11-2 CASSRDRVVVADF
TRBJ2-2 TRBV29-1 CSVRGQMNTGELFF
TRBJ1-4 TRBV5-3 CARSWWTGRGKLFF
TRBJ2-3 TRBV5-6 CASSLRPGGTDTQYF
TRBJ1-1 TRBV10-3 CAIRGGAEAFF
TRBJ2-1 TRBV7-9 CASSLEEGTRRYNEQFF
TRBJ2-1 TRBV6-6 CASSSGTTYNEQFF
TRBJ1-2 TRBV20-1 CSGQSDYGYTF
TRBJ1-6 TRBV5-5 CASRSESSYNSPLHF
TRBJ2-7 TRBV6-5 CACSYSRRGMYEQYF
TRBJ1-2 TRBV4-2 CASSQDGQGTYGYTF
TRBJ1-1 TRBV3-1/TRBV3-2 CASSLTGGYTEAFF
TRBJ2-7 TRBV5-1 CASSTTSGGTYEQYF
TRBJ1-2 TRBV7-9 CASSLQGGIGYGYTF
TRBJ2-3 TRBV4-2 CASTLAGVADTQYF
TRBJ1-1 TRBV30 CAWSERGGAFF
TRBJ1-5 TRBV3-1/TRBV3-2 CASRDRGFPSNQPQHF
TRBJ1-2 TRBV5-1 CASSLEQPPGGTGYTF
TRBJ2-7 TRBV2 CASSEEGVHEQYF
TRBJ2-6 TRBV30 CAWSVPGGANVLTF
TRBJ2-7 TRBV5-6 CASSSRQGDSYEQYF
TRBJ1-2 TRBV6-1 CASSEDRGQYQLNYGYTF
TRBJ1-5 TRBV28 CASSSINQPQHF
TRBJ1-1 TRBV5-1 CASSLASGGGTEAFF
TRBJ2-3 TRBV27 CASWTSSGTDTQYF
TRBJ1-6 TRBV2 CASRLDRDDSPLHF
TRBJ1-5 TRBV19 CASTVAGGYSNQPQHF
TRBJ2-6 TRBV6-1 CASSDPGSANVLTF
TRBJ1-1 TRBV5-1 CASSSQGLETEAFF